This T cell receptor (beta chain) was recovered during a study of CD8 T cells in Susac syndrome. RNA, at about 0.45 to 1 ug, was reverse transcribed with random hexamers. TCRdb analysed the immunoSEQ multiplex PCR reads with MiXCR anew, one entry per CDR3 protein. Of about 120,000 distinct CDR3 sequences listed, 92% were seen once; the top ten hold 0.14%. Looked up from germline, CDR1 is LGHDT and CDR2 is YNNKEL (reference sequence). The CDR3 is 15 amino acids. Unmatched junction bases numbered 7, after V lost 0 bases and J lost 7 bases. The J gene is TRBJ1-1, the V gene TRBV3-1; 8 nucleotides line up with TRBD1. The clonotype originates from a human donor in good health. Input material: CD4+ T cells from PBMCs. This CDR3 is CASSQDPTGALEAFF. In DNA, the CDR3 is TGTGCCAGCAGCCAAGACCCGACAGGGGCACTTGAAGCTTTCTTT.